The 18 T cell receptor beta chains presented below share a single source sample, sequenced in a study of Graves' ophthalmopathy and Graves' hyperthyroidism. Amplification of TCR beta CDR3 regions used RNA transcripts. The first round was an RT-PCR with HTBI primers, and the second round was a multiplex PCR. TCRdb recomputed calls from the multiplex PCR reads with MiXCR, one row per CDR3 protein. This table has about 740,000 distinct CDR3 sequences, approximately 40% appearing once. The sequencing input was peripheral blood. The receptors shown here come from an adult man with Graves' ophthalmopathy.

CDR3 in DNA: TGTGCCAGCAGTCCAGGGGGGGAGAGCTCCTACGAGCAGTACTTC. It codes for CASSPGGESSYEQYF. The chain combines TRBV2 with TRBJ2-5; D tentatively fits TRBD1 or TRBD2 (7 bases each). The J call may be faulty, since TRBJ2-7 better matches the DNA end. There are 15 residues in the CDR3. Germline V gives CDR1 SNHLY, CDR2 FYNNEI.

For this clonotype: Germline is not matched at one junction end, which may reflect a read error. The chain recombines TRBV7-9 with TRBJ2-2; possibly TRBD1 or TRBD2 for D (5 bases each). The CDR3 is 11 amino acids. Germline CDR1 and CDR2: SEHNR and FQNEAQ (reference sequence). The CDR3: CASSDTREPFF. The DNA for the CDR3 is TGTGCCAGCAGCGACACCAGGGAGCCGTTTTTT. Looking up the rest from reference TRBV7-9 and TRBJ2-2 gives the full variable domain: DTGVSQNPRHKITKRGQNVTFRCDPISEHNRLYWYRQTLGQGPEFLTYFQNEAQLEKSRLLSDRFSAERPKGSFSTLEIQRTEQGDSAMYLCASSDTREPFFGEGSRLTVL.

This clonotype was seen ten or more times. The rearrangement joins TRBV19 to TRBJ1-5; D ambiguous. V lost 1 base, J lost 2 bases, and 9 bases lay in between. This CDR3 contains 15 residues. Germline values: CDR1 LNHDA, CDR2 SQIVND (reference sequence). CDR3 amino acids: CASSIGRDGNQPQHF. The CDR3 DNA follows: TGTGCCAGTAGTATAGGGAGGGATGGCAATCAGCCCCAGCATTTT.

In its sample, this clonotype was seen a few times. The V call is TRBV7-2, the J call TRBJ2-5; TRBD1 matches at 10 bases. The CDR3 runs 16 residues. J was trimmed by 3 bases and V by 5 bases; bases with no gene match: 9. CDR1 is SGHTA, CDR2 FQGNSA, per germline. The CDR3 here is CASSPRWTGGKETQYF. The DNA for the CDR3 is TGTGCCAGCAGCCCACGCTGGACAGGGGGTAAAGAGACCCAGTACTTC. The full variable domain, with the rest looked up from reference TRBV7-2 and TRBJ2-5, is GAGVSQSPSNKVTEKGKDVELRCDPISGHTALYWYRQSLGQGLEFLIYFQGNSAPDKSGLPSDRFSAERTGGSVSTLTIQRTQQEDSAVYLCASSPRWTGGKETQYFGPGTRLLVL.

This clonotype was observed at least ten times. The chain uses TRBV2 and TRBJ1-1; D is unresolved. With 7 bases removed from V and 4 bases from J, the gap between germline ends came to 13 bases. The CDR3 loop spans 13 amino acids. Per germline, CDR1 SNHLY and CDR2 FYNNEI. The CDR3 DNA reads as TGTGCCAGCACCGGAACGGGGTTCACTGAAGCTTTCTTT. Protein product: CASTGTGFTEAFF. The complete variable domain, with remaining parts taken from reference TRBV2 and TRBJ1-1, reads EPEVTQTPSHQVTQMGQEVILRCVPISNHLYFYWYRQILGQKVEFLVSFYNNEISEKSEIFDDQFSVERPDGSNFTLKIRSTKLEDSAMYFCASTGTGFTEAFFGQGTRLTVV.

The chain combines TRBV9 with TRBJ2-7; D possibly matches TRBD1 or TRBD2 (5 bases each). Germline-derived CDR1 and CDR2 are SGDLS and YYNGEE. V lost 0 bases and J lost 2, with 12 bases in between. The CDR3 is 15 amino acids. For the CDR3, the DNA is TGTGCCAGCAGCGTAGAAGGGACGCCTACCTACGAGCAGTACTTC. This codes for CASSVEGTPTYEQYF.

This clonotype was observed a handful of times. The chain combines TRBV7-9 with TRBJ2-5; D is perhaps TRBD1 (6 bases). Trimming stripped 8 bases from V and 2 bases from J, with 15 bases between. This CDR3 contains 14 residues. Germline CDR1 reads SEHNR; CDR2 reads FQNEAQ (reference sequence). Here the CDR3 reads CASSPPGVQETQYF. Here the CDR3 DNA reads TGTGCCAGCTCACCACCAGGGGTTCAAGAGACCCAGTACTTC.

As concerns this clonotype: A read error may account for a junction end that differs from germline. V and J are TRBV29-1 and TRBJ2-6, with D possibly called TRBD1 or TRBD2 (7 bases each). Germline V CDR1 and CDR2: SQVTM, ANQGSEA. The CDR3 is 12 amino acids. The CDR3 loop is CSVAAGGGTEAF. CDR3 bases: TGCAGCGTTGCTGCAGGGGGAGGGACTGAAGCTTTC.

This clonotype appeared many times. The CDR3 DNA reads as TGTGCCAGCAGCTTTTCTGGGGGGACGGGTGAGCAGTACTTC. Its protein is CASSFSGGTGEQYF. The chain carries TRBV5-6 and TRBJ2-7; possible D gene TRBD2, 6 bases. Germline CDR1 and CDR2: SGHDT and YYEEEE. The CDR3 has 14 amino acids. V was clipped by 2 bases and J by 7 bases, with 16 bases between them.

The table lists this clonotype with many counts. The chain uses TRBV25-1 and TRBJ1-4, with 9 bases identical to TRBD1. Looked up from germline, CDR1 is MGHDK and CDR2 is SYGVNS. V lost 1 base to trimming and J lost 7 bases; unmatched junction nucleotides: 4. The CDR3 totals 15 residues. CDR3 sequence: CASSESGTGSEKLFF. CDR3 in DNA: TGTGCCAGCAGTGAATCTGGGACAGGGTCTGAAAAACTGTTTTTT.

The rearrangement links TRBV2 to TRBJ2-7; weak D call: TRBD1 (5 bases). Looked up from germline, CDR1 is SNHLY and CDR2 is FYNNEI. V gave up 7 bases and J gave up 0 bases, with 10 bases separating them. The CDR3 is 13 amino acids. The CDR3: CASTVDSSYEQYF. Here the CDR3 DNA reads TGTGCCAGCACCGTTGACAGCTCCTACGAGCAGTACTTC. Full variable domain (missing parts from reference TRBV2 and TRBJ2-7): EPEVTQTPSHQVTQMGQEVILRCVPISNHLYFYWYRQILGQKVEFLVSFYNNEISEKSEIFDDQFSVERPDGSNFTLKIRSTKLEDSAMYFCASTVDSSYEQYFGPGTRLTVT.

In the case of this clonotype: The final CDR3 position lacks the conserved phenylalanine or tryptophan, pointing to a likely read error. The chain uses TRBV2 and TRBJ1-6; perhaps TRBD1 as D (5 bases). V was clipped by 2 bases and J by 8 bases, with 7 bases between them. CDR1 and CDR2 (germline): SNHLY, FYNNEI. CDR3 length: 13 residues. CDR3 protein: CASSESRDSPLHL. CDR3 DNA: TGTGCCAGCAGTGAAAGCAGGGATTCACCCCTCCACTTA.

The chain carries TRBV24-1 and TRBJ1-5; no reliable D call. Per germline, CDR1 KGHDR and CDR2 SFDVKD. Trimming removed 7 bases from V and 3 bases from J, with 12 bases in between. The length of the CDR3 is 14 residues. This CDR3 is CATRKAQNNQPQHF. As DNA, the CDR3 is TGTGCCACCAGGAAGGCGCAGAACAATCAGCCCCAGCATTTT.

This clonotype was counted ten times or more. The chain employs TRBV15 and TRBJ1-6; D gene unclear. Germline V lookup: CDR1 LNHNV, CDR2 YYDKDF (reference sequence). The CDR3 runs to 14 residues. V was cut by 4 bases and J by 0 bases, with 4 bases left in between. CDR3 in DNA: TGTGCCACCAGCACAAGCTCCTATAATTCACCCCTCCACTTT. It translates to CATSTSSYNSPLHF.

In DNA, the CDR3 is TGTGCCAGCAGTCCACCTACCAGCCCTCAGTATGGCTACACCTTC. Translation: CASSPPTSPQYGYTF. The rearrangement links TRBV25-1 to TRBJ1-2; no clear D. Germline V gene lookup returns CDR1 MGHDK and CDR2 SYGVNS. Deletions cut 5 bases from V and 5 bases from J, with 18 bases between. This CDR3 region has 15 residues.

This clonotype came up a few times. The chain couples TRBV7-9 to TRBJ2-3; possibly TRBD2 for D (6 bases). CDR1 is SEHNR, CDR2 FQNEAQ, per germline (reference sequence). Trimming took 5 bases from V and 0 from J, leaving 18 bases between them. The CDR3 runs 17 residues. The chain's CDR3 is CASSQGLGGTSTDTQYF. The CDR3 coding sequence is TGTGCCAGCAGCCAAGGTCTGGGGGGAACTAGCACAGATACGCAGTATTTT.

The rearrangement links TRBV7-9 to TRBJ1-2; unclear D gene. V was trimmed by 5 bases and J by 7 bases, leaving 17 bases between them. This CDR3 has 14 residues. Germline V gene lookup returns CDR1 SEHNR and CDR2 FQNEAQ (reference sequence). The CDR3 protein is CASSQDSYGAGYTF. CDR3 nucleotides: TGTGCCAGCAGCCAAGATAGCTACGGCGCTGGCTACACCTTC. The variable domain in full, with the rest retrieved from reference TRBV7-9 and TRBJ1-2, is DTGVSQNPRHKITKRGQNVTFRCDPISEHNRLYWYRQTLGQGPEFLTYFQNEAQLEKSRLLSDRFSAERPKGSFSTLEIQRTEQGDSAMYLCASSQDSYGAGYTFGSGTRLTVV.

In this sample, this clonotype turned up many times. For the CDR3, the DNA is TGTGCCAGCAGCATCAACCCTGCGGGTGGCTACACCTTC. Translation: CASSINPAGGYTF. This chain connects TRBV7-3 to TRBJ1-2; D is unresolved. Per germline, CDR1 SGHTA and CDR2 FQGTGA. The V end was cut by 5 bases, the J end by 7 bases, with 14 bases between. The CDR3 is 13 amino acids.